Below are 32 T cell receptor beta chains sequenced from a single sample in a study of blood T cell repertoires in COVID-19. Clones were read by immunoSEQ multiplex PCR, and TCRdb kept only the in-frame ones, dropping some. The repertoire holds almost 350,000 clones, 89% seen once, with around 4% in the top ten. Sequenced input: peripheral blood. The receptors originated from a woman aged 55 to 70 with COVID-19, enrolled during active disease.

This chain uses TRBV3-1 (or the pseudogene TRBV3-2) with TRBJ2-2, with 9 nucleotides matching TRBD2. The CDR3 contains 15 residues. V shed 4 bases, J shed 1 base, and the junction held 1 base outside the gene matches. Germline V gene lookup returns CDR1 LGHDT and CDR2 YNNKEL (reference sequence). The CDR3 DNA is TGTGCCAGCAGCCTACTAGCGGGGAACACCGGGGAGCTGTTTTTT. This translates into CASSLLAGNTGELFF.

This clone has a handful of counts. The CDR3 spells CASSQRAGTSLVGEQFF. For the CDR3, the DNA is TGTGCCAGCAGCCAGAGGGCCGGGACTAGCCTAGTAGGTGAGCAGTTCTTC. The rearrangement links TRBV3-1 (or the pseudogene TRBV3-2) to TRBJ2-1, with 9 positions matching TRBD2. Germline CDR1 LGHDT, CDR2 YNNKEL (reference sequence). This CDR3 comprises 17 residues. V lost 3 bases, J lost 9 bases, and 15 bases stayed unmatched.

This clone was seen repeatedly, ten times or more. The chain uses TRBV11-2 and TRBJ2-1, with TRBD2 as a possible D gene (6 bases). V lost 5 bases to trimming and J lost 15 bases, with 17 bases between them. CDR3 length: 12 amino acids. Germline-derived CDR1 and CDR2 are SGHAT and FQNNGV. CDR3: CASSPITSGRFF. In DNA, the CDR3 is TGTGCCAGCAGCCCGATAACCAGCGGGCGGTTCTTC. The variable domain in full, completed from reference TRBV11-2 and TRBJ2-1, reads EAGVAQSPRYKIIEKRQSVAFWCNPISGHATLYWYQQILGQGPKLLIQFQNNGVVDDSQLPKDRFSAERLKGVDSTLKIQPAKLEDSAVYLCASSPITSGRFFGPGTRLTVL.

The J gene is TRBJ1-2, the V gene TRBV7-2, with 7 bases identical to TRBD1. CDR1 and CDR2 from the germline V gene are SGHTA and FQGNSA. The V gene end was trimmed by 2 bases and the J gene end by 2 bases; junction bases not matched to a gene: 2. The CDR3 runs 14 residues. CDR3 sequence reads: CASSLQGGNYGYTF. CDR3 bases: TGTGCCAGCAGCTTACAGGGGGGAAACTATGGCTACACCTTC.

The chain uses TRBV6-5 and TRBJ2-3, with 9 bases fitting TRBD2. The CDR3 loop spans 15 amino acids. V shed 6 bases and J 0 bases; nucleotides not matched to a gene: 4. CDR1 is MNHEY, CDR2 SVGAGI, per germline. DNA for the CDR3: TGTGCCAGCAGCTTTCTAGCGGGGAGCACAGATACGCAGTATTTT. As protein: CASSFLAGSTDTQYF.

The V call is TRBV3-1 (or the pseudogene TRBV3-2), the J call TRBJ1-4; D gene ambiguous. Germline-derived CDR1 and CDR2 are LGHDT and YNNKEL (reference sequence). The V and J ends lost 4 bases and 4 bases respectively, with 4 bases between them. This CDR3 has 12 residues. CDR3 in amino acids: CASSLNNEKLFF. CDR3 bases: TGTGCCAGCAGCCTAAATAATGAAAAACTGTTTTTT.

The rearrangement uses TRBV5-6 and TRBJ1-2; 7 positions agree with TRBD1. This CDR3 region has 14 residues. The germline CDR1 and CDR2 sequences are SGHDT and YYEEEE. Trimming took 4 bases from V and 8 from J; bases not matched to a gene: 11. CDR3 protein: CASSTRTGVVGYTF. Here the CDR3 DNA reads TGTGCCAGCAGCACCCGAACAGGGGTGGTAGGCTACACCTTC.

V usage is TRBV4-1 and J usage is TRBJ2-7; 7 bases line up with TRBD2. Germline CDR1 is MGHRA and CDR2 is YSYEKL. V shed 8 bases, J shed 6 bases, and the junction held 7 bases outside the gene matches. The CDR3 has 12 amino acids. The CDR3 DNA reads as TGCGCCAGCTCCTTGACGGGGGGCGAGCAGTACTTC. It codes for CASSLTGGEQYF.

The gene calls are TRBV11-2 and TRBJ1-1; 8 bases fit TRBD1. Looked up from germline, CDR1 is SGHAT and CDR2 is FQNNGV. The J segment lost 1 base and the V segment lost 3 bases, leaving 10 bases of the junction unmatched. This CDR3 is built from 17 residues. The CDR3 DNA sequence: TGTGCCAGCAGCTTCCTCCAGGGGGCCAATCCGAACACTGAAGCTTTCTTT. Its protein is CASSFLQGANPNTEAFF.

The chain couples TRBV5-5 to TRBJ2-3; 7 bases align to TRBD2. V gave up 5 bases and J gave up 6 bases; unmatched junction bases: 12. The CDR3 extends over 15 amino acids. Germline V lookup: CDR1 SGHKS, CDR2 YYEKEE (reference sequence). Here the CDR3 reads CASRVISGKTDTQYF. In DNA, the CDR3 is TGTGCCAGCAGGGTCATAAGCGGGAAGACGGATACGCAGTATTTT.

This clone was seen only a few times. The genes are TRBV25-1 and TRBJ1-5; 10 bases agree with TRBD1. The CDR3 has 16 residues. Germline trimming cut 5 bases from V and 4 bases from J; bases unmatched to any gene: 8. Germline CDR1 and CDR2: MGHDK and SYGVNS. The CDR3 reads CASSTRDRGWNQPQHF. DNA for the CDR3: TGTGCCAGCAGTACCCGGGACAGGGGTTGGAATCAGCCCCAGCATTTT.

The sample holds one count of this clone. The chain carries TRBV4-1 and TRBJ1-1, with D perhaps TRBD1 (5 bases). Germline CDR1 and CDR2: MGHRA and YSYEKL. V lost 2 bases and J 3 bases, leaving 19 bases between the germline ends. The CDR3 has 17 residues. CDR3 sequence: CASSQNNMGGRDTEAFF. CDR3 DNA sequence: TGCGCCAGCAGCCAAAATAATATGGGGGGAAGGGACACTGAAGCTTTCTTT.

This rearrangement joins TRBV18 to TRBJ2-5, with D uncertain. V was cut by 3 bases and J by 4 bases, with 9 bases left in between. Germline CDR1 KGHSH, CDR2 LQKENI. The CDR3 extends over 13 amino acids. The chain's CDR3 is CASSPQVGETQYF. In nucleotides, the CDR3 is TGTGCCAGCTCACCGCAGGTTGGAGAGACCCAGTACTTC.

V usage is TRBV27 and J usage is TRBJ1-4; 9 bases match TRBD1. This CDR3 has 13 residues. The junction had 4 bases not matched to a gene; V was cut back by 6 bases and J by 8 bases. Germline CDR1 reads MNHEY; CDR2 reads SMNVEV (reference sequence). CDR3 region: CASRGQGSEKLFF. DNA for the CDR3: TGTGCCAGCAGAGGACAGGGGAGCGAAAAACTGTTTTTT.

The V and J genes are TRBV3-1 (or the pseudogene TRBV3-2) and TRBJ2-7, with 8 bases lining up with TRBD2. This CDR3 is built from 14 residues. V trimming: 3 bases; J trimming: 3 bases; junction bases outside the gene matches: 4. Per the germline V gene, CDR1 is LGHDT and CDR2 is YNNKEL (reference sequence). The CDR3, as DNA: TGTGCCAGCAGCCATCTCGGGGGGGACTACGAGCAGTACTTC. This sequence encodes CASSHLGGDYEQYF.

This clone was detected only once. The rearrangement uses TRBV5-1 and TRBJ2-3; 8 nucleotides align to TRBD2. V dropped 4 bases and J dropped 2; count of bases not matched to a gene: 3. Germline CDR1 SGHRS, CDR2 YFSETQ. The CDR3 is 14 residues long. CDR3 DNA sequence: TGCGCCAGCAGCCCGGGGGGGGCCACAGATACGCAGTATTTT. This gives the protein CASSPGGATDTQYF. The complete variable domain, with remaining parts taken from reference TRBV5-1 and TRBJ2-3, reads KAGVTQTPRYLIKTRGQQVTLSCSPISGHRSVSWYQQTPGQGLQFLFEYFSETQRNKGNFPGRFSGRQFSNSRSEMNVSTLELGDSALYLCASSPGGATDTQYFGPGTRLTVL.

This sequence joins TRBV27 and TRBJ1-2, with TRBD1 as a possible D gene (6 bases). V lost 5 bases, J lost 4 bases, and 17 bases lay in between. Per germline, CDR1 MNHEY and CDR2 SMNVEV (reference sequence). The CDR3 totals 15 residues. The CDR3 bases are TGTGCCAGCAGTACCCTTAGGACAGAAGCCTATGGCTACACCTTC. As protein: CASSTLRTEAYGYTF.

The chain recombines TRBV7-2 with TRBJ1-2; D remains unclear. CDR1 and CDR2 (germline): SGHTA, FQGNSA. V lost 5 bases and J lost 8, with 15 bases in between. The CDR3 runs 13 residues. Written as DNA, the CDR3 is TGTGCCAGCAGCCAGACACTGGTGAGCGGCTACACCTTC. This translates into CASSQTLVSGYTF.

This clone has a handful of counts. One end of the junction varies from germline; a read error may be responsible. The chain carries TRBV11-2 and TRBJ1-2; no clear D. From germline, CDR1 is SGHAT and CDR2 FQNNGV. The CDR3 sequence is 16 residues long. In nucleotides, the CDR3 is TGTGCCAGCAGCATAGATGTTCCGAAACAGATGGATGGCTACACCTTC. Protein sequence: CASSIDVPKQMDGYTF. The complete variable domain, with remaining parts taken from reference TRBV11-2 and TRBJ1-2, reads EAGVAQSPRYKIIEKRQSVAFWCNPISGHATLYWYQQILGQGPKLLIQFQNNGVVDDSQLPKDRFSAERLKGVDSTLKIQPAKLEDSAVYLCASSIDVPKQMDGYTFGSGTRLTVV.

The rearrangement joins TRBV7-9 to TRBJ1-5; D may be TRBD1 (5 bases). Per the germline V gene, CDR1 is SEHNR and CDR2 is FQNEAQ (reference sequence). V lost 5 bases and J lost 1, with 15 bases in between. The CDR3 contains 16 residues. The CDR3 DNA is TGTGCCAGCAGCCTGGGGGGGTCGGGGAGCAATCAGCCCCAGCATTTT. The encoded protein is CASSLGGSGSNQPQHF.

The gene calls are TRBV7-3 and TRBJ2-2; D uncertain. CDR1 and CDR2 from the germline V gene are SGHTA and FQGTGA. Trimming pared 2 bases from V and 2 bases from J, leaving 6 bases between. The CDR3 contains 14 residues. This CDR3 reads CASSLVANTGELFF. The DNA for the CDR3 is TGTGCCAGCAGCTTAGTGGCAAACACCGGGGAGCTGTTTTTT.

The rearrangement uses TRBV9 and TRBJ2-5, with D perhaps TRBD2 (5 bases). Between the trimmed V and J ends, which lost 4 bases and 5 bases, there was a span of 15 bases. Germline V gives CDR1 SGDLS, CDR2 YYNGEE. The CDR3 sequence is 14 residues long. The CDR3 loop reads CASSSRTQSETQYF. In nucleotides, the CDR3 is TGTGCCAGCAGCTCCCGGACTCAATCCGAGACCCAGTACTTC.

CDR3 region: CASNTLAGTSYNEQFF. CDR3 in DNA: TGTGCCAGTAACACACTAGCGGGCACGTCCTACAATGAGCAGTTCTTC. V and J are TRBV19 and TRBJ2-1, with 9 bases that match TRBD2. Germline V gene lookup returns CDR1 LNHDA and CDR2 SQIVND (reference sequence). The junction had 8 bases not matched to a gene; V was cut back by 7 bases and J by 1 base. The CDR3 is 16 amino acids.

This chain joins TRBV3-1 (or the pseudogene TRBV3-2) and TRBJ1-3; 10 bases match TRBD1. There are 17 residues in the CDR3. V lost 4 bases, J lost 0 bases, and 6 bases stayed unmatched. Per the germline V gene, CDR1 is LGHDT and CDR2 is YNNKEL (reference sequence). CDR3 nucleotide sequence: TGTGCCAGCAGCCGGACAGGGGGAATGATCTCTGGAAACACCATATATTTT. The encoded protein is CASSRTGGMISGNTIYF.

The table lists this clone with a count of one. This chain connects TRBV2 to TRBJ1-3; D call uncertain. This CDR3 region has 15 residues. V lost 6 bases, J lost 3 bases, and 15 bases lay in between. CDR1 is SNHLY and CDR2 is FYNNEI in the germline V gene. CDR3 coding DNA: TGTGCCAGCAGCGGAGGACCGGCCTATGGAAACACCATATATTTT. It yields the protein CASSGGPAYGNTIYF.

The rearrangement uses TRBV15 and TRBJ2-7; D possibly corresponds to TRBD2 (6 bases). Trimming shortened V by 5 bases and J by 1 base, and 12 bases separated the two germline ends. The CDR3 sequence is 14 residues long. Germline V lookup: CDR1 LNHNV, CDR2 YYDKDF (reference sequence). The CDR3 reads CATSLRDFSYEQYF. CDR3 nucleotides: TGTGCCACCAGCTTGCGGGACTTTTCCTACGAGCAGTACTTC.

The V gene is TRBV7-2, the J gene TRBJ2-7; 10 nucleotides match TRBD2. The ends lost 2 bases at V and 0 bases at J; junction bases unmatched: 4. CDR1 is SGHTA, CDR2 FQGNSA, per germline. The CDR3 is 16 amino acids. The CDR3 here is CASSLLAGVPSYEQYF. Written as DNA, the CDR3 is TGTGCCAGCAGCTTACTAGCGGGGGTCCCCTCCTACGAGCAGTACTTC.

J is TRBJ1-2 and V is TRBV28, with D possibly TRBD1 on 5 matching bases. The germline CDR1 and CDR2 sequences are MDHEN and SYDVKM. V lost 3 bases and J 6 bases, leaving 20 bases between the germline ends. This CDR3 is 16 amino acids long. In nucleotides, the CDR3 is TGTGCCAGCAGTTTGGGGATATACAGGCCATACCATGGCTACACCTTC. This encodes CASSLGIYRPYHGYTF.

The rearrangement links TRBV5-6 to TRBJ1-1, with a tentative D call TRBD1 (5 bases). Per the germline V gene, CDR1 is SGHDT and CDR2 is YYEEEE. This CDR3 comprises 15 residues. Trimming left V 4 bases short and J 0 bases short, with 13 bases between. The CDR3: CASSGGWGMNTEAFF. The CDR3 DNA sequence: TGTGCCAGCAGCGGAGGGTGGGGCATGAACACTGAAGCTTTCTTT. Combining the CDR3 with reference TRBV5-6 and TRBJ1-1 gives the whole variable domain DAGVTQSPTHLIKTRGQQVTLRCSPKSGHDTVSWYQQALGQGPQFIFQYYEEEERQRGNFPDRFSGHQFPNYSSELNVNALLLGDSALYLCASSGGWGMNTEAFFGQGTRLTVV.

The chain uses TRBV5-1 and TRBJ1-5; D may be TRBD1 (5 bases). Germline CDR1 reads SGHRS; CDR2 reads YFSETQ. The germline V and J ends were trimmed by 5 bases and 2 bases, with 14 bases remaining between them. This CDR3 has 15 amino acids. The CDR3, as DNA: TGCGCCAGCAGTCCCATTCCGGGGGGCAATCAGCCCCAGCATTTT. Translation: CASSPIPGGNQPQHF.

The CDR3 is CASSLTLRGSGNTIYF. DNA of the CDR3: TGCGCCAGCAGCCTCACTCTCAGGGGGTCTGGAAACACCATATATTTT. The chain carries TRBV5-1 and TRBJ1-3, with 7 nucleotides matching TRBD1. Per germline, CDR1 SGHRS and CDR2 YFSETQ. Trimming took 4 bases from V and 1 from J; bases not matched to a gene: 8. This CDR3 spans 16 amino acids.

The CDR3 sequence is CSILHRDPGELFF. Written as DNA, the CDR3 is TGCAGCATCCTTCACAGGGATCCCGGGGAGCTGTTTTTT. The chain recombines TRBV29-1 with TRBJ2-2; tentative D call: TRBD1 (6 bases). CDR1 SQVTM and CDR2 ANQGSEA come from the germline V gene. Trimming stripped 8 bases from V and 6 bases from J, with 16 bases between. This CDR3 has 13 amino acids.